These 4 T cell receptor beta chains came from one sample sequenced in a study of T cell responses to AZD1222 COVID-19 vaccine. Assay: immunoSEQ multiplex PCR; the TCRdb copy retains only in-frame clones and omits some. Here the sample spans around 150,000 clones, 92% being singletons. The material was peripheral blood, obtained on day 0 of MenACWY control vaccination. The source is an adult in good health.

This clone has only a few counts. J is TRBJ1-3 and V is TRBV10-2; D is ambiguous. The CDR3 length is 14 residues. Germline CDR1 reads WSHSY; CDR2 reads SAAADI. Trimming shortened V by 5 bases and J by 4 bases, and 12 bases separated the two germline ends. The CDR3 spells CASSQPEEGNTIYF. The CDR3 DNA sequence: TGCGCCAGCAGTCAACCGGAGGAAGGAAACACCATATATTTT.

The V gene is TRBV21-1, the J gene TRBJ2-3; the DNA was not used to check the table's D call, TRBD2. TRBV21-1 is described as a pseudogene. This CDR3 region has 17 residues. The CDR3 region is CASSKTPTSGRADTQYF. The CDR3 DNA reads as TGTGCCAGCAGCAAGACTCCAACTAGCGGGAGGGCAGATACGCAGTATTTT.

The chain employs TRBV21-1 and TRBJ1-3. TRBV21-1 is shown as a pseudogene. The CDR3 runs to 17 residues. Here the CDR3 DNA reads TGTGCCAGCAGCGCCACGGGAGGGGCGCAGGCTGGAAACACCATATATTTT. This encodes CASSATGGAQAGNTIYF.

The chain has TRBV6-5 and TRBJ2-2; 7 nucleotides agree with TRBD2. The CDR3 has 15 amino acids. The germline V gene has CDR1 MNHEY and CDR2 SVGAGI. Losses at the gene ends were 6 bases for V and 7 bases for J; bases not matched to a gene: 11. CDR3 region: CASRGMAGAGGELFF. The CDR3 nucleotides read TGTGCCAGCAGGGGAATGGCGGGAGCGGGCGGGGAGCTGTTTTTT.